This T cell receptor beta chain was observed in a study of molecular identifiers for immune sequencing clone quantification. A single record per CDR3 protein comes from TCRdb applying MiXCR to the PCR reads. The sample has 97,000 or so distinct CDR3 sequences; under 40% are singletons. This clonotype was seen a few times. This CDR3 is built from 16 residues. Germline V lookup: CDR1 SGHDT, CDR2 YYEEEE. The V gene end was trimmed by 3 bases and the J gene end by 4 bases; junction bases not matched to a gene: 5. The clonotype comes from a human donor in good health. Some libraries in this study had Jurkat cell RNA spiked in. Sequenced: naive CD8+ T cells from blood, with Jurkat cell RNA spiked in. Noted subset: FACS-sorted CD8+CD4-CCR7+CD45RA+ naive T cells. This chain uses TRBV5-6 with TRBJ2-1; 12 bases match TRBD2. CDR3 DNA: TGTGCCAGCAGCTACTCTAGCGGGAGGGGTTACAATGAGCAGTTCTTC. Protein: CASSYSSGRGYNEQFF.